Described below is a single T cell receptor beta chain sequence and its context. Antigen: not known. This may be a read error, as it is one base from a much larger clone. This record comes from a study of shared clonotypes between healthy human individuals. About the study: The donor group consisted of two women and a few men, aged 18 to 49. Findings and caveats of the study: Only blood underwent sampling, and tissue repertoires likely differ.

Within Nashville, Tennessee resided all donors, each a Caucasian adult. Replicate PCRs run on unsorted PBMC used about 300 ng DNA, which was 31,000 or so T cell genomes. Data came from immunoSEQ multiplex PCR; TCRdb stores just in-frame clones and leaves some out. The sample contains 400,000 to 500,000 clones, less than 80% of which appear only once. Per the germline V gene, CDR1 is MDHEN and CDR2 is SYDVKM. The CDR3 contains 17 residues. V was cut by 6 bases and J by 3 bases, with 21 bases left in between. This chain links TRBV28 with TRBJ2-1; D might be TRBD1 or TRBD2, each matching 7 bases. This receptor was taken from a woman aged 35 to 49 in good health. Some clones in this sample may be carry-over from other donors' samples. The sequencing input was PBMCs. CDR3 amino acids: CASSRGGLLPDYNEQFF. The CDR3 nucleotides read TGTGCCAGCAGCAGGGGGGGGCTTTTACCCGACTACAATGAGCAGTTCTTC.